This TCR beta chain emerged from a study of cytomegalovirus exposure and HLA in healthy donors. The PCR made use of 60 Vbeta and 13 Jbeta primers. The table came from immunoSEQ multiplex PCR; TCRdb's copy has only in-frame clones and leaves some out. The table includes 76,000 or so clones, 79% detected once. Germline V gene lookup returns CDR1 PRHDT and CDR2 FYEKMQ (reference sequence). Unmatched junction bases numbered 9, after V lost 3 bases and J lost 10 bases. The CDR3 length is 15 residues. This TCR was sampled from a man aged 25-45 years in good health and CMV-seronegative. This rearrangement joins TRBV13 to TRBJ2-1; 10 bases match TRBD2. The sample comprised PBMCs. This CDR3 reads CASSFLTSGVSEQFF. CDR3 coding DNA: TGTGCCAGCAGCTTCCTCACTAGCGGGGTTTCAGAGCAGTTCTTC.